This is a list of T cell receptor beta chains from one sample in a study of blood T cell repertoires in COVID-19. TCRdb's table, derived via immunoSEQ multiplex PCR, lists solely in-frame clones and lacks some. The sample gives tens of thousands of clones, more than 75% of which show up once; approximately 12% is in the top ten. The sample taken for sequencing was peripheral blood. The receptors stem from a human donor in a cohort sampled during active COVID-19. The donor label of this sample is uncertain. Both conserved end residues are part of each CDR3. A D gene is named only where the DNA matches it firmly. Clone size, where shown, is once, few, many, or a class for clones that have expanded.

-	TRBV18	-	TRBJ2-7	CASSPPTEMEQYF	TGTGCCAGCTCACCCCCGACAGAAATGGAGCAGTACTTC
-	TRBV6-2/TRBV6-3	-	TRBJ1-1	CASSFTKLNTEAFF	TGTGCCAGCAGTTTCACAAAATTGAACACTGAAGCTTTCTTT
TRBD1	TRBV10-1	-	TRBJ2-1	CASSSATGGTMNEQFF	TGCGCCAGCAGCTCCGCGACAGGGGGTACGATGAATGAGCAGTTCTTC
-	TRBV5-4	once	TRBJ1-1	CASSWTRQHHGDTEAFF	TGTGCCAGCAGCTGGACCCGGCAGCACCACGGGGACACTGAAGCTTTCTTT
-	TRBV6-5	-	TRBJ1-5	CASSYSPQGINQPQHF	TGTGCCAGCAGTTACTCCCCTCAGGGTATCAATCAGCCCCAGCATTTT
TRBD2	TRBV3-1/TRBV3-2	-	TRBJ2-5	CASSPRTSTTFETQYF	TGTGCCAGCAGCCCCCGGACTAGTACAACGTTTGAGACCCAGTACTTC
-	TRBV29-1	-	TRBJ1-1	CSVVRRELGDTEAFF	TGCAGCGTTGTAAGGAGGGAGTTAGGGGACACTGAAGCTTTCTTT
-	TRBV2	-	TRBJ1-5	CATRGGALSNQPQHF	TGTGCCACCCGAGGGGGGGCCCTTAGCAATCAGCCCCAGCATTTT
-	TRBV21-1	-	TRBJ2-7	CASSKDCGQKDSYEQYF	TGTGCCAGCAGCAAAGACTGCGGACAAAAAGACTCCTACGAGCAGTACTTC
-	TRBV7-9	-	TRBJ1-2	CASSFRDSYGYTF	TGTGCCAGCAGCTTTCGGGATTCCTATGGCTACACCTTC
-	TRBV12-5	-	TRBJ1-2	CASSTGYGYTF	TGTGCTAGTAGCACAGGGTATGGCTACACCTTC
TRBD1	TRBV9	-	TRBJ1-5	CASSVAGQGEQPQHF	TGTGCCAGCAGCGTAGCGGGACAGGGGGAGCAGCCCCAGCATTTT
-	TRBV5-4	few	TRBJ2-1	CASSFSGGRLDEQFF	TGTGCCAGCAGCTTCTCGGGGGGCCGGTTGGATGAGCAGTTCTTC
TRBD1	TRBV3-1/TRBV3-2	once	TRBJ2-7	CASSQVPGQGVYEQYF	TGTGCCAGCAGCCAAGTACCGGGACAGGGAGTTTACGAGCAGTACTTC
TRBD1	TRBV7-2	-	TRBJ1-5	CASSWTGQDQPQHF	TGTGCCAGCAGCTGGACAGGGCAGGATCAGCCCCAGCATTTT
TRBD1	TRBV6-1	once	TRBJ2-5	CASSGRQGSPYQETQYF	TGTGCCAGCAGTGGACGACAGGGGTCACCGTACCAAGAGACCCAGTACTTC
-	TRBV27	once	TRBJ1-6	CASSSPVSPLHF	TGTGCCAGCAGTTCGCCAGTTTCACCCCTCCACTTT
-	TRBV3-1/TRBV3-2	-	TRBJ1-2	CASSLTLGGKDGYTF	TGTGCCAGCAGCCTGACCCTGGGGGGGAAAGACGGCTACACCTTC
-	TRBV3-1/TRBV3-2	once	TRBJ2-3	CASSYSHPVMQDTQYF	TGTGCCAGCAGCTACTCTCATCCTGTCATGCAAGATACGCAGTATTTT
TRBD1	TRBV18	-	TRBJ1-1	CASSPKLTGGKGEAFF	TGTGCCAGCTCACCGAAACTGACAGGGGGCAAGGGTGAAGCTTTCTTT
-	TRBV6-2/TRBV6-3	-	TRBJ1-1	CASSYSETSDRAFF	TGTGCCAGCAGTTACTCGGAGACGAGCGACCGGGCTTTCTTT
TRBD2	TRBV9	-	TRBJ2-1	CASSAARLAGGRNEQFF	TGTGCCAGCAGCGCAGCCCGACTGGCGGGGGGGCGCAATGAGCAGTTCTTC
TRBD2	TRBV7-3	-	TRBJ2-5	CASSLGLAGRETQYF	TGTGCCAGCAGCTTAGGGCTAGCGGGGAGGGAGACCCAGTACTTC
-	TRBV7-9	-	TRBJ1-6	CASIALLEDSSYNSPLHF	TGTGCCAGCATTGCTCTTTTGGAGGATAGCTCCTATAATTCACCCCTCCACTTT
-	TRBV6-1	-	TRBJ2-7	CASSEVAEVPIYEQYF	TGTGCCAGCAGTGAAGTGGCGGAGGTCCCTATCTACGAGCAGTACTTC
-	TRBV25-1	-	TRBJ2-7	CASSETRISSYEQYF	TGTGCCAGCAGTGAAACCAGGATAAGCTCCTACGAGCAGTACTTC
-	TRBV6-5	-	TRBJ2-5	CASSVPSAETQYF	TGTGCCAGCAGCGTACCCTCCGCGGAGACCCAGTACTTC
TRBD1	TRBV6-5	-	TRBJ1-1	CASENRGQTEAFF	TGTGCCAGCGAAAACAGGGGGCAGACTGAAGCTTTCTTT
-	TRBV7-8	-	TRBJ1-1	CASMAGLNTEAFF	TGTGCCAGCATGGCAGGGCTGAACACTGAAGCTTTCTTT
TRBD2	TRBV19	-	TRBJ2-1	CASSMRGRGLAGGRDEQFF	TGTGCCAGTAGTATGCGCGGGCGGGGGCTAGCGGGGGGGCGTGATGAGCAGTTCTTC
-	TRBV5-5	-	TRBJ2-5	CASSFTLGVIKETQYF	TGTGCCAGCAGCTTCACTTTAGGGGTGATCAAGGAGACCCAGTACTTC
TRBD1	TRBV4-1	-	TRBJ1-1	CASSATGVVDTEAFF	TGCGCCAGCAGCGCGACAGGGGTGGTGGACACTGAAGCTTTCTTT
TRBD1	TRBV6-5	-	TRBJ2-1	CASNRGNEQFF	TGTGCCAGCAACAGGGGAAATGAGCAGTTCTTC
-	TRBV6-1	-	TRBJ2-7	CASSEPIEQGISYEQYF	TGTGCCAGCAGTGAACCTATAGAACAGGGAATCTCCTACGAGCAGTACTTC
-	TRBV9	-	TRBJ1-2	CASSDDMRYTF	TGTGCCAGCAGCGACGACATGCGCTACACCTTC
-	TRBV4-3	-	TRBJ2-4	CASSQDSGAGTKNIQYF	TGCGCCAGCAGCCAAGACTCAGGTGCGGGGACCAAAAACATTCAGTACTTC
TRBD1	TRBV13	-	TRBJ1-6	CASSLGTQGNSPLHF	TGTGCCAGCAGCTTGGGGACACAGGGGAATTCACCCCTCCACTTT
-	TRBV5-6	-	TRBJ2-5	CASSSRDSPRETQYF	TGTGCCAGCAGCTCCCGGGACTCCCCCCGTGAGACCCAGTACTTC
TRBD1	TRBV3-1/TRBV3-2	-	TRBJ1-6	CASSPRTGQFYNSPLHF	TGTGCCAGCAGCCCCCGGACAGGGCAGTTCTATAATTCACCCCTCCACTTT
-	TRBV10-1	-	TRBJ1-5	CATGGGGPKNSNQPQHF	TGCGCCACCGGGGGAGGGGGACCAAAAAATAGCAATCAGCCCCAGCATTTT
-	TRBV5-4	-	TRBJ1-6	CASSLEGSYSPLHF	TGTGCCAGCAGCTTGGAGGGGTCGTATTCACCCCTCCACTTT
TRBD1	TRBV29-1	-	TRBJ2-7	CSASPGQHTYEQYF	TGCAGCGCTAGCCCGGGACAGCATACCTACGAGCAGTACTTC
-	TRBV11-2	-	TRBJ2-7	CASLHLQGYEQYF	TGTGCCAGCCTTCACCTCCAGGGGTACGAGCAGTACTTC
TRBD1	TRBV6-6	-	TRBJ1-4	CASSKDRDAEKLFF	TGTGCCAGCAGTAAGGACAGGGATGCGGAAAAACTGTTTTTT
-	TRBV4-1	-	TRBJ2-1	CASSQEKGLVGEQFF	TGCGCCAGCAGCCAAGAAAAGGGGCTGGTGGGTGAGCAGTTCTTC
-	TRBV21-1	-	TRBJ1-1	CAIQRSARGTEAFF	TGTGCCATCCAGCGGTCCGCGCGGGGCACTGAAGCTTTCTTT
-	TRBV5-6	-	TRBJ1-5	CASSLGGSRNQPQHF	TGTGCCAGCAGCTTAGGAGGTAGCCGCAATCAGCCCCAGCATTTT
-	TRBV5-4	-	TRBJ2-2	CASSFIGWRNTGELFF	TGTGCCAGCAGCTTTATTGGGTGGAGGAACACCGGGGAGCTGTTTTTT
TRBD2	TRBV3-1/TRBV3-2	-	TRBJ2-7	CASSQVAGGPYEQYF	TGTGCCAGCAGCCAAGTAGCGGGGGGGCCTTACGAGCAGTACTTC
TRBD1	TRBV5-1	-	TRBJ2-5	CASSFRGRSQETQYF	TGCGCCAGCAGCTTCAGGGGGCGGAGCCAAGAGACCCAGTACTTC